This T cell receptor (beta chain) was profiled in a study of blood T cell repertoires in COVID-19. In the study overall: The United States, Italy and Spain provided the acute and convalescent COVID-19 samples. Sample material is recorded as cDNA or gDNA derived from T cells, B-cell-depleted T cells, or PBMCs.

The method was immunoSEQ multiplex PCR; TCRdb's version includes in-frame clones alone and lacks a portion of them. The table records roughly 100,000 clones, roughly 89% of them present only once. The germline V gene has CDR1 MNHEY and CDR2 SMNVEV (reference sequence). The CDR3 totals 14 residues. With 3 bases clipped from V and 0 bases from J, the junction kept 2 bases outside the gene matches. The V and J genes are TRBV27 and TRBJ2-7; the match to TRBD1 covers 7 bases. The TCR comes from a woman aged 80 or older with active COVID-19. The sequencing sample was made of peripheral blood. CDR3 nucleotides: TGTGCCAGCAGTTTGACAGGGAACTCCTACGAGCAGTACTTC. It translates to CASSLTGNSYEQYF.